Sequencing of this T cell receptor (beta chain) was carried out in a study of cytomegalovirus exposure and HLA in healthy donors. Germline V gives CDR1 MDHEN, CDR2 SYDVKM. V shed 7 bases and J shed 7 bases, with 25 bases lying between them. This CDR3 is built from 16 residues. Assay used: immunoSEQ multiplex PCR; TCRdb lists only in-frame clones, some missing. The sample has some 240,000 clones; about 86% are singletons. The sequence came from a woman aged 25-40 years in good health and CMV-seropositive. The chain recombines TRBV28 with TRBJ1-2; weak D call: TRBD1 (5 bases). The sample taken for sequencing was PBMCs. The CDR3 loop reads CASTFGGTRFSFGYTF. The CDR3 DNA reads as TGTGCCAGCACCTTTGGGGGGACTCGCTTCAGTTTTGGCTACACCTTC.